The rows below give T cell receptor beta chains drawn from one sample of a study of beta chain features in type 1 diabetes. Method: immunoSEQ multiplex PCR; TCRdb's copy keeps in-frame clones and lacks some. The repertoire consists of 240,000 or so clones, with 68% occurring once and the leading ten covering 0.053%. The sample was naive CD4+ T cells from blood. The receptors shown here come from a man aged 25-45 years in good health. CDR3s include the opening cysteine and the closing phenylalanine or tryptophan. Each record gives: J gene, D gene, V gene, CDR3 protein. A D gene is named only where the DNA matches it firmly.

J gene: TRBJ2-7; D gene: NA; V gene: TRBV4-1; CDR3 protein: CASSQDRTDLYEQYF
J gene: TRBJ2-3; D gene: TRBD1; V gene: TRBV6-6; CDR3 protein: CASFRDRGTDTQYF
J gene: TRBJ2-6; D gene: NA; V gene: TRBV14; CDR3 protein: CASSQDLIGAGANVLTF
J gene: TRBJ2-3; D gene: NA; V gene: TRBV29-1; CDR3 protein: CSVVPAGSTDTQYF
J gene: TRBJ2-5; D gene: NA; V gene: TRBV5-1; CDR3 protein: CASSLQETQYF
J gene: TRBJ2-7; D gene: NA; V gene: TRBV2; CDR3 protein: CASSHGNQAYEQYF
J gene: TRBJ1-1; D gene: NA; V gene: TRBV29-1; CDR3 protein: CSGGQMNTEAFF
J gene: TRBJ2-5; D gene: TRBD2; V gene: TRBV9; CDR3 protein: CASSDRTSGVLETQYF
J gene: TRBJ2-7; D gene: NA; V gene: TRBV28; CDR3 protein: CASITKGRGEQYF
J gene: TRBJ2-4; D gene: NA; V gene: TRBV5-1; CDR3 protein: CASSAEAGKNIQYF
J gene: TRBJ2-7; D gene: NA; V gene: TRBV7-2; CDR3 protein: CASSSPTGREQYF
J gene: TRBJ2-1; D gene: NA; V gene: TRBV7-2; CDR3 protein: CASSLELAPYNEQFF
J gene: TRBJ2-5; D gene: NA; V gene: TRBV15; CDR3 protein: CATSSRPNGETQYF
J gene: TRBJ2-1; D gene: NA; V gene: TRBV9; CDR3 protein: CASSVDSGMIYEQFF
J gene: TRBJ2-7; D gene: NA; V gene: TRBV29-1; CDR3 protein: CSVVLSSYEQYF
J gene: TRBJ2-5; D gene: NA; V gene: TRBV29-1; CDR3 protein: CSVGPPETQYF
J gene: TRBJ2-5; D gene: TRBD2; V gene: TRBV7-2; CDR3 protein: CASSSQRGGGETQYF
J gene: NA; D gene: TRBD1; V gene: TRBV7-2; CDR3 protein: CASSWDRTYEQYF
J gene: TRBJ2-3; D gene: NA; V gene: TRBV4-3; CDR3 protein: CASSQGRGETDTQYF
J gene: TRBJ2-1; D gene: NA; V gene: TRBV5-1; CDR3 protein: CASSLGPYNEQFF
J gene: TRBJ2-3; D gene: TRBD1; V gene: TRBV11-2; CDR3 protein: CASSAGDSYFTDTQYF
J gene: TRBJ2-5; D gene: NA; V gene: TRBV4-2; CDR3 protein: CASSQGGPGEETQYF